These T cell receptor beta chains were read from a single sample in a study of molecular identifiers for immune sequencing clone quantification. Each CDR3 protein gets one entry after TCRdb re-called the PCR reads with MiXCR. The table shows approximately 630,000 distinct CDR3 sequences, with less than 30% occurring only once. What was sequenced was naive CD8+ T cells from blood, with Jurkat cell RNA spiked in. These receptors originate from a human donor in good health. Some libraries in this study had Jurkat cell RNA spiked in. Both conserved end residues are part of each CDR3. A D gene is named only where the DNA matches it firmly. Size values are once, few and many counts, or a class for expanded clones, and some rows have none.

d_gene: NA
j_gene: TRBJ2-3
abundance: NA
v_gene: TRBV12-3/TRBV12-4
len: 12
CDR3nt: TGTGCCAGCAGTTTAGGCGGGGATACGCAGAATTTT
CDR3aa: CASSLGGDTQNF

d_gene: NA
j_gene: TRBJ1-1
abundance: many
v_gene: TRBV30
len: 14
CDR3nt: TGTGCCTGGGAAAACTGGGAGGGAGGTGCTGAAGCTTTCTTT
CDR3aa: CAWENWEGGAEAFF

d_gene: NA
j_gene: TRBJ2-7
abundance: once
v_gene: TRBV9
len: 13
CDR3nt: TGTGCCAGCAGCCCTAACAACTCCTACGAGCAGTACTTC
CDR3aa: CASSPNNSYEQYF

d_gene: NA
j_gene: TRBJ2-1
abundance: few
v_gene: TRBV30
len: 15
CDR3nt: TGTGCCTGGAGATGGGGAGGGGGCCCCTACAATGAGCAGTTCTTC
CDR3aa: CAWRWGGGPYNEQFF

d_gene: NA
j_gene: TRBJ2-7
abundance: many
v_gene: TRBV7-9
len: 13
CDR3nt: TGTGCCAGCAGCTTAGTGGCGACGCCCGAGCAGTACTTC
CDR3aa: CASSLVATPEQYF

d_gene: NA
j_gene: TRBJ2-7
abundance: many
v_gene: TRBV20-1
len: 12
CDR3nt: TGCAGCGCTAGGACGGACTCCTACGAGCAGTACTTC
CDR3aa: CSARTDSYEQYF

d_gene: NA
j_gene: TRBJ2-5
abundance: few
v_gene: TRBV24-1
len: 15
CDR3nt: TGTGCCACCAGTGATTCGCAGGGTAACCAAGAGACCCAGTACTTC
CDR3aa: CATSDSQGNQETQYF

d_gene: TRBD2
j_gene: TRBJ2-1
abundance: few
v_gene: TRBV20-1
len: 16
CDR3nt: TGCAGTGCTAGAGATCCCCCGACTAGCGGTTTTGATGAGCAGTTCTTC
CDR3aa: CSARDPPTSGFDEQFF

d_gene: NA
j_gene: TRBJ2-1
abundance: NA
v_gene: TRBV7-3
len: 13
CDR3nt: TGTGCCAGCAGCGAAACCCCGTTCGATGAGCAGTTCTTC
CDR3aa: CASSETPFDEQFF

d_gene: NA
j_gene: TRBJ2-1
abundance: once
v_gene: TRBV3-1
len: 21
CDR3nt: TGTGCCAGCAGCCAAGAAGCGAGCGGTCTAACCATATTCAGCTCCTACAATGAGCAGTTCTTC
CDR3aa: CASSQEASGLTIFSSYNEQFF

d_gene: NA
j_gene: TRBJ2-5
abundance: NA
v_gene: TRBV7-9
len: 17
CDR3nt: TGTGCCAACAGCTTAGCTGCGGGACATACGTACCAAGAGACCCAGTACTTC
CDR3aa: CANSLAAGHTYQETQYF

d_gene: NA
j_gene: TRBJ1-1
abundance: few
v_gene: TRBV6-2/TRBV6-3
len: 17
CDR3nt: TGTGCCAGCAGCTCCGTTATAGGGGCTCAGGGGTACACTGAAGCTTTCTTT
CDR3aa: CASSSVIGAQGYTEAFF

d_gene: NA
j_gene: TRBJ2-1
abundance: NA
v_gene: TRBV11-2
len: 16
CDR3nt: TGTGCCAGCAGCCCGACTGGCGGGGGCCTCTACAATGAGCAGTTCTTC
CDR3aa: CASSPTGGGLYNEQFF

d_gene: NA
j_gene: TRBJ2-5
abundance: few
v_gene: TRBV14
len: 17
CDR3nt: TGTGCCAGCAGCCAAGCTTTCGGGGGCTCTCTCCAAGAGACCCAGTACTTC
CDR3aa: CASSQAFGGSLQETQYF

d_gene: TRBD2
j_gene: TRBJ2-7
abundance: NA
v_gene: TRBV27
len: 15
CDR3nt: TGTGCCCGCCGCCCGCCTAGCGGGCGGTTTTCCGCGCAGTCCTTC
CDR3aa: CARRPPSGRFSAQSF

d_gene: NA
j_gene: TRBJ2-7
abundance: NA
v_gene: TRBV13
len: 13
CDR3nt: TGTGCCAGCCGGGACGGGACTCGGGACGAGCAGTACTTC
CDR3aa: CASRDGTRDEQYF

d_gene: TRBD2
j_gene: TRBJ2-3
abundance: many
v_gene: TRBV20-1
len: 19
CDR3nt: TGCAGTGCTACCCAACCCTACGACTTTAGCGGGGGGCTCGCAGATACGCAGTATTTT
CDR3aa: CSATQPYDFSGGLADTQYF

d_gene: NA
j_gene: TRBJ1-5
abundance: NA
v_gene: TRBV2
len: 17
CDR3nt: TGTACCAGCAGTGAGCCGTTAGCAGGGGTTAGCAATCAGCCCCAGCATTTT
CDR3aa: CTSSEPLAGVSNQPQHF

d_gene: NA
j_gene: TRBJ2-7
abundance: NA
v_gene: TRBV5-5
len: 15
CDR3nt: TGTGCCAGCAGCCCGGTGGGGTTCAGCTCCTACGAGCAGTACTTC
CDR3aa: CASSPVGFSSYEQYF

d_gene: NA
j_gene: TRBJ2-3
abundance: many
v_gene: TRBV4-3
len: 16
CDR3nt: TGCGCCAGCAGCCAAGATCTGAGCGGCTGGGCAGATACGCAGTATTTT
CDR3aa: CASSQDLSGWADTQYF

d_gene: NA
j_gene: TRBJ1-6
abundance: few
v_gene: TRBV20-1
len: 14
CDR3nt: TGCAGTGTCCCATCAGAGTCCGATTATTCACCCCTCCACTTT
CDR3aa: CSVPSESDYSPLHF

d_gene: TRBD2
j_gene: TRBJ2-2
abundance: few
v_gene: TRBV4-1
len: 16
CDR3nt: TGCGCCAGCACCCACCCCCGGGAGGGCCTCGGCGGGGAGCTGTTTTTT
CDR3aa: CASTHPREGLGGELFF

d_gene: NA
j_gene: TRBJ1-4
abundance: NA
v_gene: TRBV30
len: 15
CDR3nt: TGTGCCTGGAGTGTATTAGGGGGTACTAATGAAAAACTGTTTTTT
CDR3aa: CAWSVLGGTNEKLFF

d_gene: NA
j_gene: TRBJ1-2
abundance: NA
v_gene: TRBV5-3
len: 15
CDR3nt: TGTGCCAGCAGCTTGGCCCAGGATTTATACTATGGCTACACCTTC
CDR3aa: CASSLAQDLYYGYTF